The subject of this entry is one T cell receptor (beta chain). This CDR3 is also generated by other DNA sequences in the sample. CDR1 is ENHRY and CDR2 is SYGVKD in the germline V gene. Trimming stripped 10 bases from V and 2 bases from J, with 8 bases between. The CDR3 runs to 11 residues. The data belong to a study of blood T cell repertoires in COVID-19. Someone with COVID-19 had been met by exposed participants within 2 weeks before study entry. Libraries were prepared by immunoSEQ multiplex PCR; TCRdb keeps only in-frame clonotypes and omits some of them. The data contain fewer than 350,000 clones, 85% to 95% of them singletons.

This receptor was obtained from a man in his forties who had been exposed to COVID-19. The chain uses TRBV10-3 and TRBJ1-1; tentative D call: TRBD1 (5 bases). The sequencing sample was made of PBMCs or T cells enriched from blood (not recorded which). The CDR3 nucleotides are TGTGCCACCACAGGTAACACTGAAGCTTTCTTT. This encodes CATTGNTEAFF.